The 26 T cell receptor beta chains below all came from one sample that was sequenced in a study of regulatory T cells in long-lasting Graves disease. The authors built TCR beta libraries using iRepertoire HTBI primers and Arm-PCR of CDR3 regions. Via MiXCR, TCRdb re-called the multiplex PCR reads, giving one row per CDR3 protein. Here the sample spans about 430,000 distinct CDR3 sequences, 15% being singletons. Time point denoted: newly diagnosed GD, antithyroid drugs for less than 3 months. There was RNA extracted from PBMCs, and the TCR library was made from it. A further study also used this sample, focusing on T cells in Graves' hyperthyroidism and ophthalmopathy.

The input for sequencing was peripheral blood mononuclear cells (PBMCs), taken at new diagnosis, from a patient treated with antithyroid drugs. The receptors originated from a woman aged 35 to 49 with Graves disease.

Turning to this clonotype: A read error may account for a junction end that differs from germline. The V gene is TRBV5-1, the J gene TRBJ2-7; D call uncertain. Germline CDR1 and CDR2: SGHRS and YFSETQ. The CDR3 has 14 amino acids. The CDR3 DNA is TGTGCCAGCAGTCTAGGAACAGACTCCTACGAGCAGTACTTC. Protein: CASSLGTDSYEQYF.

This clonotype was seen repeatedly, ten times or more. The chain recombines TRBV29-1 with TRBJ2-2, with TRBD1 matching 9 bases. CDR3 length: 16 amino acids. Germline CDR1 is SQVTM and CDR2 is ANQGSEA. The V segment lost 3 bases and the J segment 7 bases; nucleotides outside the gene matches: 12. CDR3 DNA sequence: TGCAGCGTTGATAGTGGACAGGGGTGGCCTTTCGGGGAGCTGTTTTTT. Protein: CSVDSGQGWPFGELFF.

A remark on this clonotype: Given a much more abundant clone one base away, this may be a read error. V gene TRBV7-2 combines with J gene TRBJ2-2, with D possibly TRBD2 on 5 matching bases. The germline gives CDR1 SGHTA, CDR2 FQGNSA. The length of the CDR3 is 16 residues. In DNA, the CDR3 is TGTGCCAGCAGCCCTTTGGCGGTTACGAACACCGGGGAGCTGTTATTT. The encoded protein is CASSPLAVTNTGELLF.

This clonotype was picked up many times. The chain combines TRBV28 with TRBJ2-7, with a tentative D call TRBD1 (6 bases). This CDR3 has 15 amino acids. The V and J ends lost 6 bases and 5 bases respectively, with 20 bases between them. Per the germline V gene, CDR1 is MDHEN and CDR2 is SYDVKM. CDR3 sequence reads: CASSRASTGSDEQYF. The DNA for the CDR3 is TGTGCCAGCAGCCGAGCCTCGACAGGCTCGGACGAGCAGTACTTC.

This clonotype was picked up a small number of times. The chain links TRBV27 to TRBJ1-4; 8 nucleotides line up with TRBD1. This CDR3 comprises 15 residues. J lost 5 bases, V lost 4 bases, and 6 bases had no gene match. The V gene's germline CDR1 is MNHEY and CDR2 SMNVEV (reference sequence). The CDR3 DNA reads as TGTGCCAGCAGTTCCTTGGACAGGGTGAATGAAAAACTGTTTTTT. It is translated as CASSSLDRVNEKLFF.

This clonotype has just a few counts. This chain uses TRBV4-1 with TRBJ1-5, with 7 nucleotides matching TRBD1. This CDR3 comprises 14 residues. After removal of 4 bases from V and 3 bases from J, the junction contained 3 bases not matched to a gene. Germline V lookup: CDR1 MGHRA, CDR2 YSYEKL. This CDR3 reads CASSPGQFNQPQHF. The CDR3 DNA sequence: TGCGCCAGCAGCCCGGGACAGTTCAATCAGCCCCAGCATTTT.

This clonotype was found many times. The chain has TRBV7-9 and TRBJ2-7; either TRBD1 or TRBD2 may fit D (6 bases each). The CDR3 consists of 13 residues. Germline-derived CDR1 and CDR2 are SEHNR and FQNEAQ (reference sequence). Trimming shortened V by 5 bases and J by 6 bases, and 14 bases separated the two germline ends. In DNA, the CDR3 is TGTGCCAGCAGCCCTCCGTCGGGGGCCGAGCAGTACTTC. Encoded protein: CASSPPSGAEQYF. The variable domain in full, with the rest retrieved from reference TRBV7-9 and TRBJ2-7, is DTGVSQNPRHKITKRGQNVTFRCDPISEHNRLYWYRQTLGQGPEFLTYFQNEAQLEKSRLLSDRFSAERPKGSFSTLEIQRTEQGDSAMYLCASSPPSGAEQYFGPGTRLTVT.

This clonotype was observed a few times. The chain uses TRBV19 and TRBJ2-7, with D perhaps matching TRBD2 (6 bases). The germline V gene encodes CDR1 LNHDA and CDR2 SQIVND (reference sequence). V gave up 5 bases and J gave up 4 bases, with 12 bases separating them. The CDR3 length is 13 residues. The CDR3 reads CASSGGSLYEQYF. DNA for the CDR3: TGTGCCAGTAGTGGGGGGTCATTATACGAGCAGTACTTC.

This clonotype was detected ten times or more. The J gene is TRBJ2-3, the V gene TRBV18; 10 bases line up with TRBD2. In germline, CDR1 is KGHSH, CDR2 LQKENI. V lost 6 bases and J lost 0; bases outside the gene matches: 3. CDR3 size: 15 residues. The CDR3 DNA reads TGTGCCAGCTCGCGGACTAGCGGTAGCACAGATACGCAGTATTTT. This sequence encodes CASSRTSGSTDTQYF.

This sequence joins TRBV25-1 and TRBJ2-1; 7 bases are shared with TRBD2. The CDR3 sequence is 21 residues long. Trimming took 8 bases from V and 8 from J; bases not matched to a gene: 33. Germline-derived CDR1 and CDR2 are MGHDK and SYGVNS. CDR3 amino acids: CASAPTLSPKSGGGSSYEQFF. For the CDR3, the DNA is TGTGCCAGCGCTCCCACTTTATCCCCAAAGTCGGGGGGAGGCTCTAGCTATGAGCAGTTCTTC.

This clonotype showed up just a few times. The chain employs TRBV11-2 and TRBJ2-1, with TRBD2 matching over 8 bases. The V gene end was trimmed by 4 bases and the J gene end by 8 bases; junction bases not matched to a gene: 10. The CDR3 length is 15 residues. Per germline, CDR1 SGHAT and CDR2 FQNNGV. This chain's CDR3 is CASSSLAGTYDEQFF. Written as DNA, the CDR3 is TGTGCCAGCAGCTCCTTAGCGGGGACTTACGATGAGCAGTTCTTC.

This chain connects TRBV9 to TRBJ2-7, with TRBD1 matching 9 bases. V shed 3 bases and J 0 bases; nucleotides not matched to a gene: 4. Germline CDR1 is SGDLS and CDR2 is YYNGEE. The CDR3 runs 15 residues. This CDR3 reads CASSARDRDSYEQYF. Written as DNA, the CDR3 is TGTGCCAGCAGCGCACGGGACAGGGACTCCTACGAGCAGTACTTC.

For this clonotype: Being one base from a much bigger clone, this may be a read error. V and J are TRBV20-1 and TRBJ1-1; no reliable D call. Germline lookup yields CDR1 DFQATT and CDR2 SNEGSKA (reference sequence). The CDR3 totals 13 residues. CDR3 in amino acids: CSARDLGDTEAYF. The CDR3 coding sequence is TGCAGTGCTAGAGATCTGGGCGATACTGAAGCTTACTTT.

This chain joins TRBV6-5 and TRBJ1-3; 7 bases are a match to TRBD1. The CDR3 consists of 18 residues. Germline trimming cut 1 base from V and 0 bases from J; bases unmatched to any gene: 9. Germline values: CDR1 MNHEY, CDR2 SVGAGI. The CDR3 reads CASSYLGQLKISGNTIYF. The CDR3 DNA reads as TGTGCCAGCAGTTACTTGGGACAGCTTAAAATCTCTGGAAACACCATATATTTT.

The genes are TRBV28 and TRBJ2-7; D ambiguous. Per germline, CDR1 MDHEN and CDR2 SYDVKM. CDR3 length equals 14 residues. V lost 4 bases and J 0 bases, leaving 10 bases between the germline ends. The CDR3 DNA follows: TGTGCCAGCAGTTCGCCACAGTCCTCCTACGAGCAGTACTTC. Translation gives CASSSPQSSYEQYF. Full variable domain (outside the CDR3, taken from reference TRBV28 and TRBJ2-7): DVKVTQSSRYLVKRTGEKVFLECVQDMDHENMFWYRQDPGLGLRLIYFSYDVKMKEKGDIPEGYSVSREKKERFSLILESASTNQTSMYLCASSSPQSSYEQYFGPGTRLTVT.

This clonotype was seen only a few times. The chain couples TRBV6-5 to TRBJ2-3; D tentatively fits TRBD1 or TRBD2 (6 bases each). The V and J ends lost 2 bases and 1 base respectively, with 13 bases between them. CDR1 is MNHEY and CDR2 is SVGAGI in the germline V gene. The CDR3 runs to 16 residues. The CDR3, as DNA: TGTGCCAGCAGTTACGCCCGGGGGCATCGCACAGATACGCAGTATTTT. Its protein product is CASSYARGHRTDTQYF.

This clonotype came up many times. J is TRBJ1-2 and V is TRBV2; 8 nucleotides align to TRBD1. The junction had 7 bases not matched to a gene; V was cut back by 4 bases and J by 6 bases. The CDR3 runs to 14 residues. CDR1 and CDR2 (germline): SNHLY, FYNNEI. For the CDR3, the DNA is TGTGCCAGCAGTGGGGAACAGGGGGGAAATGGCTACACCTTC. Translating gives CASSGEQGGNGYTF.

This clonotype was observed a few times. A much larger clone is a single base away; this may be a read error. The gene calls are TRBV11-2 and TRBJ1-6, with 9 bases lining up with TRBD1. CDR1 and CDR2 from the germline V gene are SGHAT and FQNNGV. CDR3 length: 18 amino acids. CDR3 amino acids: CACSLSPGTGRSYSPLHF. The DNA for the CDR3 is TGTGCCTGCAGCTTATCACCCGGGACAGGGCGTTCGTATTCACCCCTCCACTTT.

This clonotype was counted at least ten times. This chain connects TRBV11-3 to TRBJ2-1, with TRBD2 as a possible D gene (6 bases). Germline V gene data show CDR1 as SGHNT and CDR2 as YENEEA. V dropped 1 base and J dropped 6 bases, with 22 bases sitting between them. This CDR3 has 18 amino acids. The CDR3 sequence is CASSLGLLGGISANEQFF. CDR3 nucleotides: TGTGCCAGCAGCTTAGGACTCCTAGGCGGGATCTCCGCCAATGAGCAGTTCTTC.

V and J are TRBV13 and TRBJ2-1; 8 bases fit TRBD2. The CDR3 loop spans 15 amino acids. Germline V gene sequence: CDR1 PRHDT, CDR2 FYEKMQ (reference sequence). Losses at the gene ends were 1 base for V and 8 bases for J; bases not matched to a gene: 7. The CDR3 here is CASSLEGTRLDEQFF. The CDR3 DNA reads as TGTGCCAGCAGCTTAGAGGGGACTAGGCTAGATGAGCAGTTCTTC.

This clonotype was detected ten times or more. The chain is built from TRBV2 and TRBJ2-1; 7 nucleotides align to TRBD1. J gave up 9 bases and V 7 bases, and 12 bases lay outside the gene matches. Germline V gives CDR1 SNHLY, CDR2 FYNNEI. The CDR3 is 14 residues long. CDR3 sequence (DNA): TGTGCCAGCAACGCCGGGACAGCTACCGGTGAGCAGTTCTTC. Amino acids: CASNAGTATGEQFF.

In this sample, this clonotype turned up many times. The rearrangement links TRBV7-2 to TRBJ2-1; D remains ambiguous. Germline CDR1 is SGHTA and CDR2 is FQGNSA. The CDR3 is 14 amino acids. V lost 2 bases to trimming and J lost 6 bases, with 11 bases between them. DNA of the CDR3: TGTGCCAGCAGCTTACGGGTTAGGACCAATGAGCAGTTCTTC. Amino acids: CASSLRVRTNEQFF.

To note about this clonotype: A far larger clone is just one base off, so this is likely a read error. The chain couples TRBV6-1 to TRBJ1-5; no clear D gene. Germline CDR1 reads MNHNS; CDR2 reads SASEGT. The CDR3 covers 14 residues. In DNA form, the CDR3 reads TGTGCCGGCAGCGGACTAGAGGGCAATCAGCCCCAGCATTTT. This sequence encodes CAGSGLEGNQPQHF.

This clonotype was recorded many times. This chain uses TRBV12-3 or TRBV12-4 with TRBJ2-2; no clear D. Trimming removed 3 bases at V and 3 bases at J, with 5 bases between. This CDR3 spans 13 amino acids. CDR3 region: CASSFDYTGELFF. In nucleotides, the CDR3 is TGTGCCAGCAGTTTCGACTACACCGGGGAGCTGTTTTTT.

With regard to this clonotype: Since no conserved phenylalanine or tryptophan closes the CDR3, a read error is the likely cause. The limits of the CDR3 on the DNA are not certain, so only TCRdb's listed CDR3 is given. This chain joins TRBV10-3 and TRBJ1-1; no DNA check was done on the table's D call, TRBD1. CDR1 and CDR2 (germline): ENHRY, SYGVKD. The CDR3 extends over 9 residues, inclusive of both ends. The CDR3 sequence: CAISTGTEG.

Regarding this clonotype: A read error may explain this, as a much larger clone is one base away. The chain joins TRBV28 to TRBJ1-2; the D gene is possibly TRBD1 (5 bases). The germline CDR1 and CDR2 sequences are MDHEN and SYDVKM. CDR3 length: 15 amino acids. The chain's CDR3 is CASSVGTLSPYGYAF. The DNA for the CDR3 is TGTGCCAGCAGTGTTGGGACCCTTTCCCCCTATGGCTACGCCTTC.